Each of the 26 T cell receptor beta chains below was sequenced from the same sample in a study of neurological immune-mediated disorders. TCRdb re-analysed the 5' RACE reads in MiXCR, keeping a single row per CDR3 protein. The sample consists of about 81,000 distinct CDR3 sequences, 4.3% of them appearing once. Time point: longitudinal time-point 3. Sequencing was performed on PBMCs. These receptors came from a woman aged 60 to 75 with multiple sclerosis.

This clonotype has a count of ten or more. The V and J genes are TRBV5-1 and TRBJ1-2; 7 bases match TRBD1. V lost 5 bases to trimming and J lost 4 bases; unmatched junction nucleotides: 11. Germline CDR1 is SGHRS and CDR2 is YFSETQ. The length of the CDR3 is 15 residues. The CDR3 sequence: CASRGPDQGVYGYTF. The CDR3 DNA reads TGCGCCAGCAGAGGCCCCGACCAGGGGGTCTATGGCTACACCTTC.

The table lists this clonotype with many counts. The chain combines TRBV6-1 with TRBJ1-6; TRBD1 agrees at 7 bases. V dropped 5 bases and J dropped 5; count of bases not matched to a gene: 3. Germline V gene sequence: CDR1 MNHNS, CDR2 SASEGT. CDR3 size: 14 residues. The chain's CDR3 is CASSSGGDNSPLHF. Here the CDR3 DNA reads TGTGCCAGCAGTTCAGGGGGAGATAATTCACCCCTCCACTTT.

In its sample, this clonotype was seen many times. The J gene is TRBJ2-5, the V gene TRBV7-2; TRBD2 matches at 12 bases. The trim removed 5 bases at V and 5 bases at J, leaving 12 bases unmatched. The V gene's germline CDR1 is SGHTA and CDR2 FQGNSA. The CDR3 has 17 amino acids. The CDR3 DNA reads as TGTGCCAGCAGCGGGTCTGGGCTAGCGGGGGGGCAGGAGACCCAGTACTTC. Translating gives CASSGSGLAGGQETQYF.

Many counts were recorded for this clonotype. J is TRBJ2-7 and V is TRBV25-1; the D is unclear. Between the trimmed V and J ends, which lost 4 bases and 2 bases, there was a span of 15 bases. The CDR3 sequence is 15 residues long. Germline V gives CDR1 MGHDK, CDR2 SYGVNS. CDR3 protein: CASSAYTAGTYEQYF. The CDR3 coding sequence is TGTGCCAGCAGTGCCTACACAGCCGGAACCTACGAGCAGTACTTC.

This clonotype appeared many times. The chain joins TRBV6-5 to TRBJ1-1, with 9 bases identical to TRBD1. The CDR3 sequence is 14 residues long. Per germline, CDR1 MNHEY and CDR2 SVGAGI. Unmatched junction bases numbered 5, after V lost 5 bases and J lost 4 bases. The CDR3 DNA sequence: TGTGCCAGCAGTGAACAGGGGGCTATCACTGAAGCTTTCTTT. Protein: CASSEQGAITEAFF.

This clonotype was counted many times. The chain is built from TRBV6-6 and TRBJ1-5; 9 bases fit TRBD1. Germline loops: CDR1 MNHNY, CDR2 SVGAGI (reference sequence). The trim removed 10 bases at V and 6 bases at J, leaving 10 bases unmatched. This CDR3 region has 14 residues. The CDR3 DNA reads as TGTGCCACCCTCCGGGACAGGGAGGGTCAGCCCCAGCATTTT. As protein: CATLRDREGQPQHF.

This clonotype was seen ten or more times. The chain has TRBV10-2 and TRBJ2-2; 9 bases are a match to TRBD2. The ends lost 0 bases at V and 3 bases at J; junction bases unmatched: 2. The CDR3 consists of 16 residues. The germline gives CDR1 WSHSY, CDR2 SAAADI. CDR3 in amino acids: CASSESSGGDTGELFF. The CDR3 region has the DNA TGCGCCAGCAGTGAGTCTAGCGGGGGAGACACCGGGGAGCTGTTTTTT.

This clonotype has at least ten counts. The CDR3, as DNA: TGTGCCAGCAGCGCCCCAGGGTTTAATGAAAAACTGTTTTTT. Translated, it gives CASSAPGFNEKLFF. This chain uses TRBV7-2 with TRBJ1-4, with a tentative D call TRBD1 (5 bases). CDR1 is SGHTA, CDR2 FQGNSA, per germline. The CDR3 is 14 residues long. Trimming stripped 5 bases from V and 4 bases from J, with 11 bases between. Based on the CDR3 plus reference TRBV7-2 and TRBJ1-4, the full variable domain is GAGVSQSPSNKVTEKGKDVELRCDPISGHTALYWYRQSLGQGLEFLIYFQGNSAPDKSGLPSDRFSAERTGGSVSTLTIQRTQQEDSAVYLCASSAPGFNEKLFFGSGTQLSVL.

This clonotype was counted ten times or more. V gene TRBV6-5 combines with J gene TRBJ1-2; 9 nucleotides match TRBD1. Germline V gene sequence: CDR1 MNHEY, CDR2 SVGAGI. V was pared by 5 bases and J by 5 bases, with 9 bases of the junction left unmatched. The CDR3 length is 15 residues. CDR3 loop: CASSTRTGVAYGYTF. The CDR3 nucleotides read TGTGCCAGCAGTACCCGGACAGGGGTTGCGTATGGCTACACCTTC.

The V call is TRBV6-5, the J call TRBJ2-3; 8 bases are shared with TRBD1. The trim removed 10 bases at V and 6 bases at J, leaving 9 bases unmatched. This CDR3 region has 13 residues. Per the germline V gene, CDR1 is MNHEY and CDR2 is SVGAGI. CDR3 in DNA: TGTGCCAACAGACGACAGGGGATGGATACGCAGTATTTT. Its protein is CANRRQGMDTQYF.

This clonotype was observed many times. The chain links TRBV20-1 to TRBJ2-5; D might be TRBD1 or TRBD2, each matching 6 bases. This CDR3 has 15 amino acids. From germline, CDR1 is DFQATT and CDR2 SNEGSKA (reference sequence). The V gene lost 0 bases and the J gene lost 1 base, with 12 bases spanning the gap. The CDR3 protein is CSARERGTLQETQYF. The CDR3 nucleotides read TGCAGTGCTAGAGAGAGGGGGACTCTCCAAGAGACCCAGTACTTC.

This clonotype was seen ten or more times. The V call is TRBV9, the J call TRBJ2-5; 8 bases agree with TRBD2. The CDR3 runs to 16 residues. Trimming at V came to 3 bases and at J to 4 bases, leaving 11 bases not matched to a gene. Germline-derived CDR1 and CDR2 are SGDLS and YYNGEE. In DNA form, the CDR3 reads TGTGCCAGCAGCGGTCTGGCGGGGGGATCTCGAGAGACCCAGTACTTC. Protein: CASSGLAGGSRETQYF. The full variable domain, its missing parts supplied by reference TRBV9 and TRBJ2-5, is DSGVTQTPKHLITATGQRVTLRCSPRSGDLSVYWYQQSLDQGLQFLIQYYNGEERAKGNILERFSAQQFPDLHSELNLSSLELGDSALYFCASSGLAGGSRETQYFGPGTRLLVL.

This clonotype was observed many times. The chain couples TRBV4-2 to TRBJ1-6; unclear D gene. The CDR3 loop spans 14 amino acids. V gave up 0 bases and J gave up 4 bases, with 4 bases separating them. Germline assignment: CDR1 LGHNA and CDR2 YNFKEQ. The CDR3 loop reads CASSQDRYNSPLHF. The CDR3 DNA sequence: TGTGCCAGCAGCCAAGATCGGTATAATTCACCCCTCCACTTT.

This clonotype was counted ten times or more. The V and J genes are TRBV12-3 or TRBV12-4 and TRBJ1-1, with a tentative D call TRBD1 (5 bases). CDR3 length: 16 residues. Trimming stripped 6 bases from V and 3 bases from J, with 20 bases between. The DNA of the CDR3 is TGTGCCAGCAGCCCCTTGGTGGCAGGGTTTCACACTGAAGCTTTCTTT. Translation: CASSPLVAGFHTEAFF.

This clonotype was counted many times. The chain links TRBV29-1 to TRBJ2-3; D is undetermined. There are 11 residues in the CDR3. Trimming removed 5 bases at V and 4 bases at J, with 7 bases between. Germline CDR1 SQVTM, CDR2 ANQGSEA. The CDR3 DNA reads TGCAGCGTTATTGGTGCAGATACGCAGTATTTT. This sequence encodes CSVIGADTQYF.

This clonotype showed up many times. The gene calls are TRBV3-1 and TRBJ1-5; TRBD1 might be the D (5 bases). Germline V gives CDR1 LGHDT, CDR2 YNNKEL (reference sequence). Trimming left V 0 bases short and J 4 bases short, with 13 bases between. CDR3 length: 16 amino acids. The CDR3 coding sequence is TGTGCCAGCAGCCAAGAGGGGAAAGGGGTTAATCAGCCCCAGCATTTT. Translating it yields CASSQEGKGVNQPQHF.

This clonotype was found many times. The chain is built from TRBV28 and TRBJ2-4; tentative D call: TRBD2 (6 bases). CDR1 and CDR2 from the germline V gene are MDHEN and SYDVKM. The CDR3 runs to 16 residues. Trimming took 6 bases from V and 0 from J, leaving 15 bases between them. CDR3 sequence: CASSQAGTLAKNIQYF. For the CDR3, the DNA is TGTGCCAGCAGCCAAGCGGGCACCTTAGCCAAAAACATTCAGTACTTC.

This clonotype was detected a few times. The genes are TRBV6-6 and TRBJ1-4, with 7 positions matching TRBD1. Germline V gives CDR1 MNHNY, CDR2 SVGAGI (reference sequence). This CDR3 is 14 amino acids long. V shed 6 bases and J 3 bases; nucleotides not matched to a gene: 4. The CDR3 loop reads CASRQQGSNEKLFF. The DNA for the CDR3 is TGTGCCAGCAGACAACAGGGGTCTAATGAAAAACTGTTTTTT.

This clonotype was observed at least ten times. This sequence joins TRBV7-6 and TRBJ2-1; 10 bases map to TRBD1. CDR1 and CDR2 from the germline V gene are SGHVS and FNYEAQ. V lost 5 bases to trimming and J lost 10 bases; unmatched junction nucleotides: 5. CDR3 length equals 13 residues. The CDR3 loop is CASSTGTGVEQFF. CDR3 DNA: TGTGCCAGCAGCACCGGGACAGGGGTGGAGCAGTTCTTC.

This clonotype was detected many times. The CDR3 region has the DNA TGCGCCAGCAGCCAGGGTAGCAATCAGCCCCAGCATTTT. It encodes CASSQGSNQPQHF. V and J are TRBV4-1 and TRBJ1-5, with D hard to call. Germline V lookup: CDR1 MGHRA, CDR2 YSYEKL. The CDR3 totals 13 residues. V lost 3 bases to trimming and J lost 0 bases, with 3 bases between them.

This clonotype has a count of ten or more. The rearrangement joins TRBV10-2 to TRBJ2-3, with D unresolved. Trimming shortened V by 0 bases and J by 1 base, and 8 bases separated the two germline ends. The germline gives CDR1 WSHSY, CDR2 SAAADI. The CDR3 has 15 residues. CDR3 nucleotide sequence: TGCGCCAGCAGTGAGTCGGGCAGACGCACAGATACGCAGTATTTT. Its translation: CASSESGRRTDTQYF.

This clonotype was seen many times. The CDR3 nucleotides read TGTGCCAGCTCACCGAGGGGGCTAGCGGGGGCCCACGAGCAGTACTTC. It yields the protein CASSPRGLAGAHEQYF. This chain uses TRBV18 with TRBJ2-7; TRBD2 agrees at 10 bases. Trimming removed 3 bases from V and 5 bases from J; junction bases left unmatched: 10. There are 16 residues in the CDR3. Germline assignment: CDR1 KGHSH and CDR2 LQKENI.

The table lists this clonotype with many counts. CDR3 coding DNA: TGTGCCAGCAGCGTGGGACAATTTAAATCCTACGAGCAGTACTTC. This gives the protein CASSVGQFKSYEQYF. The chain is built from TRBV7-8 and TRBJ2-7; TRBD1 might be the D (6 bases). The CDR3 is 15 residues long. The germline V and J ends were trimmed by 5 bases and 1 base, with 15 bases remaining between them. CDR1 is SGHVS and CDR2 is FQNEAQ in the germline V gene.

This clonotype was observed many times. The CDR3 DNA sequence: TGCGCCAGCAAGACACAGGGGTCTGGAAACACCATATATTTT. Residues: CASKTQGSGNTIYF. The genes are TRBV5-1 and TRBJ1-3; 7 nucleotides agree with TRBD1. This CDR3 is built from 14 residues. J was trimmed by 1 base and V by 6 bases; bases with no gene match: 4. Germline CDR1 and CDR2: SGHRS and YFSETQ.

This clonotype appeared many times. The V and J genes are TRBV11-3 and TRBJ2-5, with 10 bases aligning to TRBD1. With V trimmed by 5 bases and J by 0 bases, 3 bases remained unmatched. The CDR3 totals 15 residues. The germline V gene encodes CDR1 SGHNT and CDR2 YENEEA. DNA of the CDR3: TGTGCCAGCAGCCCGACAGGGGGCTACCAAGAGACCCAGTACTTC. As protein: CASSPTGGYQETQYF.

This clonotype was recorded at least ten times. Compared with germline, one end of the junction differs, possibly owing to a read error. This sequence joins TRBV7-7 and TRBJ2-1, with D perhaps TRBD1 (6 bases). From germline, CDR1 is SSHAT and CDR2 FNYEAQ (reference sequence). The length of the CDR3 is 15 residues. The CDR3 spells CASSLRQDPYNEQFF. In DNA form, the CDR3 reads TGTGCTAGCAGCCTACGACAGGATCCCTACAATGAGCAGTTCTTC.